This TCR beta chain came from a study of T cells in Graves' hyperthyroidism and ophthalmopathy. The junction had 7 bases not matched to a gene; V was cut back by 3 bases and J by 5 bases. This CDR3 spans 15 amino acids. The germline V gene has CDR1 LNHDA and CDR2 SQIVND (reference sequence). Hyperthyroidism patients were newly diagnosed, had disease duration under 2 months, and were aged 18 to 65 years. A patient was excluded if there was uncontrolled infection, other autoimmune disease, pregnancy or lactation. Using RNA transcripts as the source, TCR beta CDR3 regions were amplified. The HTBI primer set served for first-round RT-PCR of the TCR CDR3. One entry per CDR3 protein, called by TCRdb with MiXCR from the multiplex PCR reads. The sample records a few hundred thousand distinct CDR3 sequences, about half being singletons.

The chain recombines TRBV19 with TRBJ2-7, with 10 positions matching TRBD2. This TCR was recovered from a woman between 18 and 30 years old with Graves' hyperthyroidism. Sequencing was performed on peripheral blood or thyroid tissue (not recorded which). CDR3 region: CASSIFTSGTHEQYF. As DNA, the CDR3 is TGTGCCAGTAGTATCTTTACTAGCGGGACCCACGAGCAGTACTTC.